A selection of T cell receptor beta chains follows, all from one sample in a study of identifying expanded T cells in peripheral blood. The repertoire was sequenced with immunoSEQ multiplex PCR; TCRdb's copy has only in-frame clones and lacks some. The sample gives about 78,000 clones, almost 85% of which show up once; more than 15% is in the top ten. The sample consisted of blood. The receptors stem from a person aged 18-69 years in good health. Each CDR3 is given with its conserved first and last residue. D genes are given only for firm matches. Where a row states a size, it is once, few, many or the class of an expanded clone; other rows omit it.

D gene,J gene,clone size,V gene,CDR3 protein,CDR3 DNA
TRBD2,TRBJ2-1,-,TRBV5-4,CASSFGLGVSDEQFF,TGTGCCAGCAGTTTTGGACTAGGAGTTAGCGATGAGCAGTTCTTC
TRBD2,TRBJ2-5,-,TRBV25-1,CASTEGGYASETQYF,TGTGCCAGCACCGAGGGAGGGTACGCGTCGGAGACCCAGTACTTC
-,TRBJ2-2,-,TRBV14,CASSQVWGTGELFF,TGTGCCAGCAGCCAAGTATGGGGCACCGGGGAGCTGTTTTTT
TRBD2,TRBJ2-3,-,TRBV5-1,CASSLSAGGPSTDTQYF,TGCGCCAGCAGCTTGAGCGCGGGAGGGCCGAGCACAGATACGCAGTATTTT
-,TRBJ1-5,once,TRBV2,CASLERRAGQGNQPQHF,TGTGCCAGCCTCGAGCGGAGAGCGGGCCAGGGCAATCAGCCCCAGCATTTT
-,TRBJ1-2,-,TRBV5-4,CASSSRTAQGDGYTF,TGTGCCAGCAGCTCCCGGACAGCGCAAGGGGATGGCTACACCTTC
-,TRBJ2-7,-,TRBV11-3,CASSLDPTGRVKNEQYF,TGTGCCAGCAGCTTAGATCCGACAGGGAGGGTAAAAAACGAGCAGTACTTC
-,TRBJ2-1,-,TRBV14,CASSQEFRVQQFF,TGTGCCAGCAGCCAAGAGTTCAGGGTGCAGCAGTTCTTC
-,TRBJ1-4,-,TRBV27,CASSEGTVRHEKLFF,TGTGCCAGCAGCGAAGGGACGGTCCGCCATGAAAAACTGTTTTTT
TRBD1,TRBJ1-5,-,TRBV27,CASSRDRDEPQHF,TGTGCCAGCAGTCGGGACAGGGATGAGCCCCAGCATTTT
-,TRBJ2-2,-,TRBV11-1,CASRRAGELFF,TGTGCCAGCAGGAGAGCCGGGGAGCTGTTTTTT
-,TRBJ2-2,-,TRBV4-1,CASSREVTGELFF,TGCGCCAGCAGCCGAGAAGTCACCGGGGAGCTGTTTTTT
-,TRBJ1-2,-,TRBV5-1,CASSPKTGTNYGYTF,TGCGCCAGCAGCCCCAAGACAGGTACTAACTATGGCTACACCTTC
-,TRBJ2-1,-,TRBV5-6,CASSFQNEQFF,TGTGCCAGCAGCTTTCAGAATGAGCAGTTCTTC
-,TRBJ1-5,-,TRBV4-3,CASSQDRGGSGNQPQHF,TGCGCCAGCAGCCAAGACCGGGGGGGGAGTGGCAATCAGCCCCAGCATTTT
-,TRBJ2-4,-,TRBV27,CASSLGAPGNIQYF,TGTGCCAGCAGCCTTGGGGCGCCAGGAAACATTCAGTACTTC
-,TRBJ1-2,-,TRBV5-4,CASSLGLDYGYTF,TGTGCCAGCAGCTTGGGGTTGGACTATGGCTACACCTTC
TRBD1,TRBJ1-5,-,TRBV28,CASSRDRDQPQHF,TGTGCCAGCAGCCGAGACAGGGATCAGCCCCAGCATTTT
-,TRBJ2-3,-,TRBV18,CASSPPSDTQYF,TGTGCCAGCTCACCACCATCAGATACGCAGTATTTT
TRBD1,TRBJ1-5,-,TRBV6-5,CASSRDRNQPQHF,TGTGCCAGCAGTAGGGACAGAAATCAGCCCCAGCATTTT
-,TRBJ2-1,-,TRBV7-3,CASSPRTSPGGEQFF,TGTGCCAGCAGCCCGCGGACCAGCCCGGGCGGTGAGCAGTTCTTC
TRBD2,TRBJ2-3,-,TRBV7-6,CASSPQRGSTDTQYF,TGTGCCAGCAGCCCGCAGCGGGGTAGCACAGATACGCAGTATTTT
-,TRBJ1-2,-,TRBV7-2,CASSLSPESNYGYTF,TGTGCCAGCAGCTTATCCCCGGAATCGAACTATGGCTACACCTTC
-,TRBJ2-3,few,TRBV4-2,CASSQEAGSTDTQYF,TGTGCCAGCAGCCAAGAAGCGGGTAGCACAGATACGCAGTATTTT
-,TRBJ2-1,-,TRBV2,CASSGWSYNEQFF,TGTGCCAGCAGTGGTTGGTCCTACAATGAGCAGTTCTTC
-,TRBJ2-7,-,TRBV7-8,CASSLARWRPYEQYF,TGTGCCAGCAGCTTAGCGAGGTGGAGACCGTACGAGCAGTACTTC
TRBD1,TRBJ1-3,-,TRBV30,CAWGTGEGNTIYF,TGTGCCTGGGGGACAGGGGAAGGAAACACCATATATTTT
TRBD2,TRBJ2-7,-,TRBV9,CASSPRLGGSTYEQYF,TGTGCCAGCAGCCCCCGCTTGGGCGGGAGTACCTACGAGCAGTACTTC
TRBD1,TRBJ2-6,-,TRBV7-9,CASSSWDRGPSGANVLTF,TGTGCCAGCAGCTCATGGGACAGGGGGCCCTCGGGGGCCAACGTCCTGACTTTC
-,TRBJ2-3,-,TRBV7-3,CASSLSPSETQYF,TGTGCCAGCAGCTTAAGCCCCTCGGAGACGCAGTATTTT
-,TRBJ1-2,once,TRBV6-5,CASSYRVDNYGYTF,TGTGCCAGCAGTTACAGGGTAGATAACTATGGCTACACCTTC
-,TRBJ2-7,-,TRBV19,CASSNGVGGYEQYF,TGTGCCAGTAGTAACGGGGTTGGGGGATACGAGCAGTACTTC
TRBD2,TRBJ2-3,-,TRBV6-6,CASTNRLAGSTDTQYF,TGTGCCAGCACCAACAGACTAGCGGGTTCCACAGATACGCAGTATTTT
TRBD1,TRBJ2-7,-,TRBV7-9,CASSRIGTGAYEQYF,TGTGCCAGCAGTCGAATCGGGACAGGGGCCTACGAGCAGTACTTC
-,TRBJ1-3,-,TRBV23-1,CASSQTDSGNTIYF,TGCGCCAGCAGTCAGACAGACTCTGGAAACACCATATATTTT
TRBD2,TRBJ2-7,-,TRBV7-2,CASSRRTSGQVSYEQYF,TGTGCCAGCAGTCGTAGGACTAGCGGACAAGTCTCCTACGAGCAGTACTTC
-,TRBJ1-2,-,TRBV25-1,CASREESRYGYTF,TGTGCCAGCAGGGAAGAGTCTCGCTATGGCTACACCTTC
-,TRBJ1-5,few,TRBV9,CASSVSGENQPQHF,TGTGCCAGCAGCGTTTCCGGAGAAAATCAGCCCCAGCATTTT
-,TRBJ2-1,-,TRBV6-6,CASSSDYNEQFF,TGTGCCAGCAGCTCCGACTACAATGAGCAGTTCTTC
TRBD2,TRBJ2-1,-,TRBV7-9,CASSHTSGRVNEQFF,TGTGCCAGCAGCCACACTAGCGGGAGGGTCAATGAGCAGTTCTTC